The sequence of this T cell receptor delta chain was determined in a study of gamma-delta chains in newborns, infants, children (dated by TCRdb to between 2018 and 2021). In the study overall: According to the title of the study, polyclonal expansion of innate gammadelta T cells immediately after birth is driven by microbial exposure. The study examined the way microbial exposure affected innate gammadelta T cell populations in human newborns right after birth.

Concerning this clone itself: The specificity of this receptor is unknown. This likely came from a read error, as a far larger clone is one base away.

The CDR3 goes from the cysteine to the phenylalanine over 19 residues. Of all the DNA, just the CDR3 is kept, 57 bases in frame from base 1. Looking up the germline V gene yields CDR1 GEAIGNYY and CDR2 EKD. Sequencing was performed on an Illumina MiSeq. Clonotypes were called again by TCRdb from the public reads via CATT, and duplicate nucleotide sequences were then merged into one entry. The sample includes about 4,900 delta-chain clones, with 2.7% observed a single time. The top ten constitute approximately 13% of the sample. This clonotype was sampled from a child who was a newborn, infant or young child, either healthy, febrile or measles-vaccinated (not recorded which). In this chain, TRDV2 is recombined with TRDJ2, with TRDD3 identical over 10 junction bases. Sequencing was carried out using blood. The bases read TGTGCCCGTGACAGGGTACTGGGGGATTCCCAAGCTTTGACAGCACAACTCTTCTTT. This sequence encodes CARDRVLGDSQALTAQLFF.